The 16 T cell receptor beta chains below all came from one sample that was sequenced in a study of shared clonotypes between healthy human individuals. Generated by immunoSEQ multiplex PCR, the TCRdb table keeps only in-frame clones and is missing some. The sample lists just over 2,000,000 clones, approximately 94% seen once, with more than 0.95% in the top ten. Naive CD8 isolation took CD45RO-negative cells positively selected for CCR7 and excluded terminally differentiated effector memory CD45RA+ cells. The source material was naive CD8+ T cells sorted from blood. The receptors stem from a man aged 18 to 29 in good health.

As regards this clone: Within the sample, other DNA sequences also encode this same CDR3. The rearrangement joins TRBV7-9 to TRBJ2-7; D is undetermined. Germline V gene lookup returns CDR1 SEHNR and CDR2 FQNEAQ (reference sequence). The length of the CDR3 is 13 residues. V was pared by 0 bases and J by 1 base, with 4 bases between. The CDR3 is CASSLAESYEQYF. CDR3 sequence (DNA): TGTGCCAGCAGCTTAGCAGAGTCCTACGAGCAGTACTTC.

In its sample, this clone was seen once. The chain uses TRBV11-2 and TRBJ1-3; no reliable D call. With 1 base removed from V and 5 bases from J, the gap between germline ends came to 9 bases. The germline V gene has CDR1 SGHAT and CDR2 FQNNGV. This CDR3 has 14 residues. The CDR3 DNA sequence: TGTGCCAGCAGCTTAGGACCGGGGAGAAACACCATATATTTT. Translating gives CASSLGPGRNTIYF.

The chain employs TRBV7-9 and TRBJ2-1; TRBD2 matches at 7 bases. Germline assignment: CDR1 SEHNR and CDR2 FQNEAQ (reference sequence). The CDR3 runs 15 residues. V was clipped by 4 bases and J by 6 bases; unmatched bases: 9. The CDR3: CASSSREGRGNEQFF. The DNA of the CDR3 is TGTGCCAGCAGCTCTAGGGAGGGTAGGGGCAATGAGCAGTTCTTC. Full variable domain (outside the CDR3, taken from reference TRBV7-9 and TRBJ2-1): DTGVSQNPRHKITKRGQNVTFRCDPISEHNRLYWYRQTLGQGPEFLTYFQNEAQLEKSRLLSDRFSAERPKGSFSTLEIQRTEQGDSAMYLCASSSREGRGNEQFFGPGTRLTVL.

The rearrangement links TRBV28 to TRBJ1-6; D uncertain. V was shortened by 6 bases and J by 8 bases, with 17 bases between the two germline ends. The CDR3 length is 15 residues. Germline CDR1 is MDHEN and CDR2 is SYDVKM. Here the CDR3 DNA reads TGTGCCAGCAGCCCTGTAGGGCAACTAGATTCACCCCTCCACTTT. It encodes CASSPVGQLDSPLHF. The variable domain in full, completed from reference TRBV28 and TRBJ1-6, reads DVKVTQSSRYLVKRTGEKVFLECVQDMDHENMFWYRQDPGLGLRLIYFSYDVKMKEKGDIPEGYSVSREKKERFSLILESASTNQTSMYLCASSPVGQLDSPLHFGNGTRLTVT.

The rearrangement uses TRBV4-1 and TRBJ1-3; D perhaps matches TRBD1 (6 bases). Germline loops: CDR1 MGHRA, CDR2 YSYEKL. V was trimmed by 3 bases and J by 0 bases, leaving 9 bases between them. The CDR3 loop spans 15 amino acids. The CDR3: CASSHPDSSGNTIYF. Here the CDR3 DNA reads TGCGCCAGCAGCCACCCGGACAGCTCTGGAAACACCATATATTTT.

The chain couples TRBV7-9 to TRBJ1-2; D possibly corresponds to TRBD1 (5 bases). V lost 5 bases, J lost 2 bases, and 21 bases lay in between. Germline V gene sequence: CDR1 SEHNR, CDR2 FQNEAQ (reference sequence). The CDR3 spans 17 residues. The CDR3: CASSPTPGDLGNYGYTF. The CDR3 coding sequence is TGTGCCAGCAGCCCCACCCCGGGGGACCTCGGGAACTATGGCTACACCTTC.

This chain connects TRBV9 to TRBJ1-1; D is unresolved. The CDR3 is 13 residues long. Trimming shortened V by 1 base and J by 6 bases, and 10 bases separated the two germline ends. CDR1 SGDLS and CDR2 YYNGEE come from the germline V gene. The CDR3 loop reads CASSVWEGSEAFF. The CDR3 coding sequence is TGTGCCAGCAGCGTATGGGAAGGGTCTGAAGCTTTCTTT.

The chain employs TRBV7-6 and TRBJ1-1; 8 nucleotides match TRBD1. CDR1 is SGHVS and CDR2 is FNYEAQ in the germline V gene. The V gene end was trimmed by 0 bases and the J gene end by 4 bases; junction bases not matched to a gene: 7. The CDR3 runs to 16 residues. In DNA form, the CDR3 reads TGTGCCAGCAGCTTAGCCGAGTTCCAGGGGGCCACTGAAGCTTTCTTT. It yields the protein CASSLAEFQGATEAFF.

This chain links TRBV19 with TRBJ1-4; no reliable D call. This CDR3 has 15 amino acids. CDR1 and CDR2 (germline): LNHDA, SQIVND (reference sequence). V dropped 4 bases and J dropped 4 bases, with 13 bases sitting between them. The CDR3 nucleotides are TGTGCCAGTAGTACCCGGGAACAGATTAATGAAAAACTGTTTTTT. It is translated as CASSTREQINEKLFF.

This sequence joins TRBV27 and TRBJ2-2, with TRBD1 matching 9 bases. The germline V gene has CDR1 MNHEY and CDR2 SMNVEV (reference sequence). V lost 3 bases to trimming and J lost 4 bases; unmatched junction nucleotides: 9. The CDR3 covers 17 residues. The DNA of the CDR3 is TGTGCCAGCAGTTTCGGGTGGGGACAGGGAGGCACCGGGGAGCTGTTTTTT. The encoded protein is CASSFGWGQGGTGELFF.

V gene TRBV29-1 combines with J gene TRBJ1-1, with 9 bases that match TRBD1. The V and J ends lost 1 base and 4 bases, in that order; junction bases with no gene match: 4. Germline assignment: CDR1 SQVTM and CDR2 ANQGSEA. This CDR3 contains 14 residues. CDR3 residues: CSVEAGTGFTEAFF. CDR3 bases: TGCAGCGTTGAAGCTGGGACAGGGTTCACTGAAGCTTTCTTT.

With regard to this clone: The same CDR3 arises from other DNA sequences in this sample as well. The chain is built from TRBV5-6 and TRBJ2-3, with a possible D match to TRBD2 (6 bases). With 3 bases removed from V and 5 bases from J, the gap between germline ends came to 7 bases. Germline assignment: CDR1 SGHDT and CDR2 YYEEEE. This CDR3 has 12 amino acids. CDR3 nucleotides: TGTGCCAGCAGCTGGGGAGGAGATACGCAGTATTTT. Its translation: CASSWGGDTQYF.

This rearrangement joins TRBV5-8 to TRBJ2-3; D perhaps matches TRBD1 (5 bases). The germline V gene has CDR1 SGHTS and CDR2 YDEGEE. The CDR3 is 12 residues long. V lost 2 bases and J lost 4, with 5 bases in between. The CDR3 loop is CASSFRADTQYF. CDR3 nucleotides: TGTGCCAGCAGCTTCAGGGCAGATACGCAGTATTTT.

The V and J genes are TRBV15 and TRBJ1-6; D is ambiguous. V lost 0 bases and J lost 8, with 11 bases in between. CDR3 length: 15 residues. CDR1 and CDR2 from the germline V gene are LNHNV and YYDKDF (reference sequence). CDR3 protein: CATSREPGMDSPLHF. CDR3 DNA sequence: TGTGCCACCAGCAGAGAGCCGGGAATGGATTCACCCCTCCACTTT.

The V and J genes are TRBV4-1 and TRBJ2-5; 10 nucleotides line up with TRBD2. Per germline, CDR1 MGHRA and CDR2 YSYEKL. The V segment lost 1 base and the J segment 0 bases; nucleotides outside the gene matches: 8. CDR3 length equals 18 residues. This CDR3 reads CASSQVASGGRYQETQYF. CDR3 bases: TGCGCCAGCAGCCAAGTGGCTAGCGGGGGCCGGTACCAAGAGACCCAGTACTTC.

This CDR3 reads CASSSIGGWETQYF. Here the CDR3 DNA reads TGTGCCAGCAGCAGTATAGGCGGTTGGGAGACCCAGTACTTC. The chain couples TRBV9 to TRBJ2-5; no firm D call. The CDR3 is made up of 14 amino acids. The germline CDR1 and CDR2 sequences are SGDLS and YYNGEE. V dropped 4 bases and J dropped 5 bases, with 15 bases sitting between them.